The clone carrying this T cell receptor beta chain has a single count. These data belong to a study of blood T cell repertoires in COVID-19. Looking at the study overall: The United States, Italy and Spain provided the acute and convalescent COVID-19 samples.

This CDR3 has 14 residues. With 1 base removed from V and 2 bases from J, the gap between germline ends came to 9 bases. CDR1 and CDR2 (germline): SEHNR, FQNEAQ (reference sequence). TCRdb's table, derived via immunoSEQ multiplex PCR, lists solely in-frame clones and lacks some. This table has around 230,000 clones, roughly 80% appearing once. J is TRBJ2-7 and V is TRBV7-9; D possibly corresponds to TRBD1 (5 bases). The source of this sequence is a woman in her sixties or seventies with active or convalescent COVID-19. The sample was peripheral blood. CDR3 bases: TGTGCCAGCAGCTTAGAACAGGATACCTACGAGCAGTACTTC. Residues: CASSLEQDTYEQYF.